Below, 30 T cell receptor beta chains from the same sample are listed, as sequenced in a study of shared clonotypes between healthy human individuals (dated by TCRdb to 2019 to 2021). Library creation used the immunoSEQ multiplex PCR assay. TCRdb carries this immuneACCESS record with in-frame sequences only. Its versions omit some clonotypes, under half of them owing to an unresolved V gene in the studies checked, with the rest unexplained. A total of some 2.1 million clones appear in this sample, around 93% of them only once. Of the sample, approximately 1.6% is held by the ten largest clones. CD8 naive samples were obtained by positive selection for CCR7 among CD45RO-negative cells, yielding a CD45RA+CCR7+ population from which TemRA cells were excluded. Material for sequencing was naive CD8+ T cells from PBMCs. The sample's cell subset or site, from its label and the paper: CD45RA+CCR7+. The source of these receptors is a man between 18 and 29 years old in good health. Some clones in this sample may be carry-over from other donors' samples.

The chain uses TRBV19 and TRBJ2-2; D not resolved. Trimming stripped 6 bases from V and 6 bases from J, with 17 bases between. The germline V gene has CDR1 LNHDA and CDR2 SQIVND (reference sequence). The CDR3 totals 15 residues. The CDR3 reads CASRSPRAFPGELFF. Here the CDR3 DNA reads TGTGCCAGTAGGAGCCCCCGGGCCTTCCCCGGGGAGCTGTTTTTT.

J is TRBJ2-7 and V is TRBV30, with 8 bases that match TRBD2. This CDR3 comprises 12 residues. Germline trimming cut 3 bases from V and 2 bases from J; bases unmatched to any gene: 0. Germline values: CDR1 GTSNPN, CDR2 SVGIG (reference sequence). CDR3 region: CAWSGRAYEQYF. CDR3 bases: TGTGCCTGGAGCGGGAGGGCCTACGAGCAGTACTTC. Combining the CDR3 with reference TRBV30 and TRBJ2-7 gives the whole variable domain SQTIHQWPATLVQPVGSPLSLECTVEGTSNPNLYWYRQAAGRGLQLLFYSVGIGQISSEVPQNLSASRPQDRQFILSSKKLLLSDSGFYLCAWSGRAYEQYFGPGTRLTVT.

The chain joins TRBV19 to TRBJ1-2; D is unresolved. Looked up from germline, CDR1 is LNHDA and CDR2 is SQIVND (reference sequence). CDR3 size: 12 residues. V was pared by 8 bases and J by 4 bases, with 11 bases between. The CDR3 region has the DNA TGTGCCAGTGGCAGTCCCAGCTATGGCTACACCTTC. This encodes CASGSPSYGYTF.

The chain has TRBV19 and TRBJ2-7; TRBD1 agrees at 8 bases. The CDR3 totals 13 residues. V dropped 8 bases and J dropped 3; count of bases not matched to a gene: 6. Germline loops: CDR1 LNHDA, CDR2 SQIVND (reference sequence). DNA for the CDR3: TGTGCCAGTGGGCCAGGGGGCAGCTACGAGCAGTACTTC. It encodes CASGPGGSYEQYF. The full variable domain, in which reference TRBV19 and TRBJ2-7 provide the parts outside the CDR3, is DGGITQSPKYLFRKEGQNVTLSCEQNLNHDAMYWYRQDPGQGLRLIYYSQIVNDFQKGDIAEGYSVSREKKESFPLTVTSAQKNPTAFYLCASGPGGSYEQYFGPGTRLTVT.

J is TRBJ2-2 and V is TRBV28; D is uncertain. This CDR3 has 17 residues. Trimming removed 6 bases from V and 1 base from J, with 18 bases in between. Germline CDR1 is MDHEN and CDR2 is SYDVKM. CDR3 loop: CASSPPDIYLNTGELFF. The CDR3 nucleotides read TGTGCCAGCAGCCCCCCCGACATCTATTTGAACACCGGGGAGCTGTTTTTT.

The chain links TRBV5-1 to TRBJ1-2, with a tentative D call TRBD1 (5 bases). This CDR3 contains 16 residues. V was cut by 3 bases and J by 2 bases, with 17 bases left in between. Germline CDR1 reads SGHRS; CDR2 reads YFSETQ. CDR3 sequence (DNA): TGCGCCAGCAGCTCGCACCCCTTCGACAGAAACTATGGCTACACCTTC. Protein sequence: CASSSHPFDRNYGYTF.

The rearrangement uses TRBV27 and TRBJ2-1; D is possibly TRBD2 (6 bases). The CDR3 has 14 amino acids. Deletions cut 7 bases from V and 6 bases from J, with 16 bases between. Germline V lookup: CDR1 MNHEY, CDR2 SMNVEV (reference sequence). CDR3 residues: CASTLGGSFNEQFF. In nucleotides, the CDR3 is TGTGCCAGCACCCTTGGGGGGAGCTTCAATGAGCAGTTCTTC.

The chain is built from TRBV6-1 and TRBJ2-7, with D perhaps given as TRBD1 or TRBD2 (6 bases each). CDR1 and CDR2 from the germline V gene are MNHNS and SASEGT. The CDR3 consists of 16 residues. Trimming pared 3 bases from V and 3 bases from J, leaving 18 bases between. The CDR3 nucleotides are TGTGCCAGCAGTGAGTCCCGGGCCGGGGGCATCTACGAGCAGTACTTC. It encodes CASSESRAGGIYEQYF.

This sequence joins TRBV4-3 and TRBJ1-1; D not resolved. Germline V lookup: CDR1 LGHNA, CDR2 YSLEER. The CDR3 totals 15 residues. V was trimmed by 4 bases and J by 1 base, leaving 13 bases between them. The CDR3 DNA reads TGCGCCAGCAGCCCGTCAAGGTTTGGGAACACTGAAGCTTTCTTT. Translating gives CASSPSRFGNTEAFF.

Turning to this clone: The same CDR3 is also encoded by other DNA sequences in this sample. The CDR3: CAISESGGRYGYTF. The CDR3 DNA follows: TGTGCCATCAGTGAGTCCGGCGGACGCTATGGCTACACCTTC. The chain uses TRBV10-3 and TRBJ1-2, with D uncertain. The germline V gene encodes CDR1 ENHRY and CDR2 SYGVKD. V was trimmed by 0 bases and J by 4 bases, leaving 9 bases between them. The CDR3 sequence is 14 residues long.

This chain links TRBV29-1 with TRBJ2-7; no clear D gene. CDR1 is SQVTM, CDR2 ANQGSEA, per germline. Between the trimmed V and J ends, which lost 0 bases and 7 bases, there was a span of 13 bases. The CDR3 loop spans 13 amino acids. CDR3 sequence (DNA): TGCAGCGTTGAAGATCTTAAGGGTCGGGAGCAGTACTTC. Encoded protein: CSVEDLKGREQYF.

This clone was seen once. Other DNA sequences in this specimen translate into the identical CDR3. V is TRBV7-9 and J is TRBJ2-1, with D tentatively TRBD2 (5 bases). The CDR3 consists of 16 residues. Germline-derived CDR1 and CDR2 are SEHNR and FQNEAQ (reference sequence). The ends were cut back, 4 bases at V and 1 base at J, with 14 bases in the middle. The CDR3 DNA is TGTGCCAGCAGCTCCACGGGGAGTTCTTCCTACAATGAGCAGTTCTTC. It codes for CASSSTGSSSYNEQFF.

V gene TRBV27 combines with J gene TRBJ1-1; D perhaps matches TRBD1 (5 bases). Trimming stripped 5 bases from V and 5 bases from J, with 12 bases between. The CDR3 has 13 amino acids. CDR1 and CDR2 from the germline V gene are MNHEY and SMNVEV (reference sequence). The CDR3 loop is CASSPIGATEAFF. CDR3 nucleotides: TGTGCCAGCAGTCCTATCGGGGCGACTGAAGCTTTCTTT.

In nucleotides, the CDR3 is TGTGCCAGCAGTGCCCAAGACATTCGCTCCTACGAGCAGTACTTC. This gives the protein CASSAQDIRSYEQYF. The chain is built from TRBV28 and TRBJ2-7; D unclear. The CDR3 totals 15 residues. Looked up from germline, CDR1 is MDHEN and CDR2 is SYDVKM. The V gene lost 5 bases and the J gene lost 0 bases, with 14 bases spanning the gap.

As regards this clone: This same CDR3 is encoded by further DNA sequences in the sample. This sequence joins TRBV11-2 and TRBJ2-1; 11 nucleotides match TRBD2. In germline, CDR1 is SGHAT, CDR2 FQNNGV. V was pared by 1 base and J by 4 bases, with 3 bases of the junction left unmatched. This CDR3 is built from 16 residues. The CDR3 sequence: CASSLGGLAAYNEQFF. As DNA, the CDR3 is TGTGCCAGCAGCTTAGGGGGACTAGCGGCATACAATGAGCAGTTCTTC.

The chain carries TRBV14 and TRBJ1-1; tentative D call: TRBD1 (5 bases). Trimming took off 4 bases at V and 0 bases at J, with 12 bases between the two ends. Germline lookup yields CDR1 SGHDN and CDR2 FVKESK. This CDR3 is built from 15 residues. In nucleotides, the CDR3 is TGTGCCAGCAGCCGGTGGACACCTATGAACACTGAAGCTTTCTTT. As protein: CASSRWTPMNTEAFF.

The rearrangement uses TRBV19 and TRBJ1-5, with a possible D match to TRBD1 (6 bases). This CDR3 is built from 15 residues. V was trimmed by 1 base and J by 2 bases, leaving 9 bases between them. The germline V gene has CDR1 LNHDA and CDR2 SQIVND (reference sequence). CDR3 bases: TGTGCCAGTAGTATAGCCAGGGGTGGCAATCAGCCCCAGCATTTT. This gives the protein CASSIARGGNQPQHF.

The V and J genes are TRBV28 and TRBJ2-1; TRBD2 matches at 10 bases. Germline V CDR1 and CDR2: MDHEN, SYDVKM. This CDR3 region has 17 residues. Germline trimming cut 4 bases from V and 8 bases from J; bases unmatched to any gene: 14. DNA for the CDR3: TGTGCCAGCAGTTCTTGGACTAGCGGCCTCGAGGGCGATGAGCAGTTCTTC. It specifies CASSSWTSGLEGDEQFF.

The chain recombines TRBV7-9 with TRBJ2-7; 8 bases map to TRBD2. Germline V lookup: CDR1 SEHNR, CDR2 FQNEAQ (reference sequence). The CDR3 extends over 17 amino acids. The trim removed 5 bases at V and 3 bases at J, leaving 15 bases unmatched. The CDR3 loop is CASSTPPGLGAHYEQYF. In DNA, the CDR3 is TGTGCCAGCAGCACACCACCGGGACTAGGGGCCCACTACGAGCAGTACTTC.

V is TRBV6-1 and J is TRBJ2-7, with D perhaps matching TRBD1 (6 bases). Per the germline V gene, CDR1 is MNHNS and CDR2 is SASEGT. CDR3 length: 14 amino acids. Trimming took off 6 bases at V and 3 bases at J, with 15 bases between the two ends. CDR3 protein: CASSSTGIGYEQYF. The DNA for the CDR3 is TGTGCCAGCAGCTCGACAGGTATTGGCTACGAGCAGTACTTC.

The genes are TRBV13 and TRBJ2-2; D might be TRBD1 or TRBD2, each matching 5 bases. V lost 5 bases to trimming and J lost 5 bases, with 12 bases between them. The V gene's germline CDR1 is PRHDT and CDR2 FYEKMQ (reference sequence). The CDR3 sequence is 14 residues long. CDR3 region: CASSPLGGTGELFF. CDR3 sequence (DNA): TGTGCCAGCAGCCCCCTTGGGGGTACCGGGGAGCTGTTTTTT.

For this clone: Other DNA sequences of this sample code for an identical CDR3. The V gene is TRBV6-1, the J gene TRBJ1-1; D call uncertain. Trimming cost V 8 bases and J 6 bases, with 4 bases left between them. Germline V gives CDR1 MNHNS, CDR2 SASEGT. The CDR3 is made up of 9 amino acids. As DNA, the CDR3 is TGTGCCAGCCATTCTGAAGCTTTCTTT. Translated, it gives CASHSEAFF.

The rearrangement joins TRBV4-1 to TRBJ1-4; 7 bases map to TRBD1. CDR3 length: 14 residues. V gave up 5 bases and J gave up 10 bases; unmatched junction bases: 10. The V gene's germline CDR1 is MGHRA and CDR2 YSYEKL. Written as DNA, the CDR3 is TGCGCCAGCAGCACCCGACAGGGATTGGCAAAACTGTTTTTT. Translated, it gives CASSTRQGLAKLFF.

The chain links TRBV27 to TRBJ2-3; D perhaps matches TRBD1 (6 bases). The germline V gene encodes CDR1 MNHEY and CDR2 SMNVEV (reference sequence). Trimming removed 6 bases at V and 5 bases at J, with 21 bases between. The CDR3 sequence is 16 residues long. CDR3 in DNA: TGTGCCAGCAGCCTTATGAGTCCAGGGGCTCGAGATACGCAGTATTTT. Protein sequence: CASSLMSPGARDTQYF.

This chain links TRBV28 with TRBJ2-7, with 8 bases aligning to TRBD2. The junction had 8 bases not matched to a gene; V was cut back by 4 bases and J by 0 bases. CDR1 and CDR2 from the germline V gene are MDHEN and SYDVKM. CDR3 length: 16 residues. The DNA of the CDR3 is TGTGCCAGCAGTTCTTCCCGGGAGGGACTCTCCTACGAGCAGTACTTC. Protein sequence: CASSSSREGLSYEQYF.

In its sample, this clone was seen a few times. The chain joins TRBV7-2 to TRBJ1-1; D unclear. V was trimmed by 1 base and J by 1 base, leaving 4 bases between them. This CDR3 comprises 13 residues. CDR1 is SGHTA and CDR2 is FQGNSA in the germline V gene. The CDR3 spells CASSLVRNTEAFF. The DNA for the CDR3 is TGTGCCAGCAGCTTAGTTCGGAACACTGAAGCTTTCTTT. Combining the CDR3 with reference TRBV7-2 and TRBJ1-1 gives the whole variable domain GAGVSQSPSNKVTEKGKDVELRCDPISGHTALYWYRQSLGQGLEFLIYFQGNSAPDKSGLPSDRFSAERTGGSVSTLTIQRTQQEDSAVYLCASSLVRNTEAFFGQGTRLTVV.

This chain uses TRBV29-1 with TRBJ2-4; D perhaps matches TRBD2 (6 bases). The CDR3 spans 15 residues. Trimming shortened V by 0 bases and J by 0 bases, and 9 bases separated the two germline ends. Germline lookup yields CDR1 SQVTM and CDR2 ANQGSEA. The CDR3 here is CSVEEPGVAKNIQYF. The DNA of the CDR3 is TGCAGCGTTGAAGAGCCGGGGGTAGCCAAAAACATTCAGTACTTC. Together with reference TRBV29-1 and TRBJ2-4, the CDR3 gives the full variable domain: SAVISQKPSRDICQRGTSLTIQCQVDSQVTMMFWYRQQPGQSLTLIATANQGSEATYESGFVIDKFPISRPNLTFSTLTVSNMSPEDSSIYLCSVEEPGVAKNIQYFGAGTRLSVL.

The genes are TRBV15 and TRBJ2-3; 10 bases align to TRBD2. The length of the CDR3 is 14 residues. After removal of 3 bases from V and 4 bases from J, the junction contained 1 base not matched to a gene. The germline CDR1 and CDR2 sequences are LNHNV and YYDKDF (reference sequence). The CDR3 DNA reads TGTGCCACCAGCAGTCTAGCGGGAGCAGATACGCAGTATTTT. This sequence encodes CATSSLAGADTQYF.

This clone was counted a single time. This specimen includes other DNA sequences encoding the same CDR3. CDR3 DNA sequence: TGTGCCAGCAGTTTGTTTAGCAATCAGCCCCAGCATTTT. Protein: CASSLFSNQPQHF. The chain carries TRBV28 and TRBJ1-5; D uncertain. The CDR3 spans 13 residues. The V gene's germline CDR1 is MDHEN and CDR2 SYDVKM. V was trimmed by 3 bases and J by 0 bases, leaving 3 bases between them.

The genes are TRBV19 and TRBJ1-1, with D maybe TRBD1 (6 bases). Germline V gene lookup returns CDR1 LNHDA and CDR2 SQIVND (reference sequence). The V and J ends lost 7 bases and 4 bases respectively, with 16 bases between them. CDR3 length equals 14 residues. The CDR3 loop reads CASMGTLGVTEAFF. The CDR3 nucleotides read TGTGCCAGTATGGGGACATTGGGCGTCACTGAAGCTTTCTTT.